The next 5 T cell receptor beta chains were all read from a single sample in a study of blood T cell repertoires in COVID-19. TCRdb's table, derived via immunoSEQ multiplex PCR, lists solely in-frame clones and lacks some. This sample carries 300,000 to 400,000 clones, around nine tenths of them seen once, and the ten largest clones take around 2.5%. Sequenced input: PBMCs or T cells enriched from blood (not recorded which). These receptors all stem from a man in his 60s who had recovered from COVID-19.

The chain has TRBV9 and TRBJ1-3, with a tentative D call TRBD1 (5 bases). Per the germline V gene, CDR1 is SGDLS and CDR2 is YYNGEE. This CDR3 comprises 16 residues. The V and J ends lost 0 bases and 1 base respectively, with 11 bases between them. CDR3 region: CASSVDPTASGNTIYF. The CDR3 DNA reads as TGTGCCAGCAGCGTAGACCCGACAGCTTCTGGAAACACCATATATTTT.

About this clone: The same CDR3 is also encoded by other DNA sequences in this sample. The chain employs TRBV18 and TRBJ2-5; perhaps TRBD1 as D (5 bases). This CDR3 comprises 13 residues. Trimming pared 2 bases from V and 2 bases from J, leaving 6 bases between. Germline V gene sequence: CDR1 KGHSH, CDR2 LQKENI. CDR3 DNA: TGTGCCAGCTCACCAGGACAACAAGAGACCCAGTACTTC. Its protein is CASSPGQQETQYF.

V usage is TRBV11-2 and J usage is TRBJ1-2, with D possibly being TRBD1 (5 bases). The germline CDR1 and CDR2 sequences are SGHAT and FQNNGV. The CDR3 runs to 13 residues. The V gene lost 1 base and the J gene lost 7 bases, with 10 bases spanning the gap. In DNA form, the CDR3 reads TGTGCCAGCAGCTTAGTGGAGGGGCTTGGCTACACCTTC. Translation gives CASSLVEGLGYTF.

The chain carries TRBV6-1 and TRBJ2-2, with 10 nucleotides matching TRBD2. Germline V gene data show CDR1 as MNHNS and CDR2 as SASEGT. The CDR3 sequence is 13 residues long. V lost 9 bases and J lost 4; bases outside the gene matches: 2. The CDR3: CASSGRITGELFF. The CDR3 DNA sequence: TGTGCCAGTAGCGGGAGGATCACCGGGGAGCTGTTTTTT.

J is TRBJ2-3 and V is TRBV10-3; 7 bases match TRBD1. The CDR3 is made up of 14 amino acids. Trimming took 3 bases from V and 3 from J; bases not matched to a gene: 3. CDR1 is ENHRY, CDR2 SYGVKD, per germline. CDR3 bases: TGTGCCATCAGTGAAAAGACAGGGACAGATACGCAGTATTTT. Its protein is CAISEKTGTDTQYF.